This TCR beta chain came from a study of cytomegalovirus exposure and HLA in healthy donors. PCR involved 60 Vbeta and 13 Jbeta primers. Repertoires were generated with immunoSEQ multiplex PCR, while TCRdb's copy carries only in-frame clones and drops some. Among some 150,000 clones listed, over 65% were seen once. Germline CDR1 KGHSH, CDR2 LQKENI. The germline V and J ends were trimmed by 0 bases and 4 bases, with 13 bases remaining between them. CDR3 length: 15 amino acids. Only one count was recorded for this clone. Its antigen remains unidentified. Regarding the study as a whole: Trimming of TCR beta V- and J-genes showed a link, identified in a later analysis, to a missense DCLRE1C variant.

The chain couples TRBV18 to TRBJ2-7, with D possibly matching TRBD1 (5 bases). The specimen sequenced was PBMCs. This TCR derives from a man aged 30-40 years in good health and CMV-seronegative. CDR3 protein: CASSPPGRVGYEQYF. The CDR3 coding sequence is TGTGCCAGCTCACCACCGGGCAGGGTCGGGTACGAGCAGTACTTC.